These T cell receptor beta chains were read from a single sample in a study of response to subunit inactivated influenza vaccine. TCRdb reprocessed the RT-PCR reads with MiXCR, giving one entry per CDR3 protein. The sample includes some 850,000 distinct CDR3 sequences, approximately 18% of them seen just once. The material was PBMCs from blood, obtained 5 days after vaccination. The receptors shown here come from a man aged 50-59 years who received an inactivated influenza vaccine. Both conserved end residues are trimmed from each CDR3. A D gene is named only where the DNA matches it firmly. Expanded clones get a size class; other rows say once, few or many, or leave the size out.

d_gene: -
abundance: few
v_gene: TRBV20-1
CDR3aa: SAKGSVSNEQF

d_gene: -
abundance: few
v_gene: TRBV25-1
CDR3aa: ASSELTGTTYEQY

d_gene: -
abundance: many
v_gene: TRBV7-2
CDR3aa: ASSNSGSYSGANVLT

d_gene: -
abundance: -
v_gene: TRBV3-1
CDR3aa: ASSQAGGARTEAF

d_gene: -
abundance: -
v_gene: TRBV11-2
CDR3aa: ASSLAYGLTYEQY

d_gene: TRBD2
abundance: many
v_gene: TRBV5-1
CDR3aa: ASSLEWTSGGGEQF

d_gene: -
abundance: -
v_gene: TRBV21-1
CDR3aa: ASSNEGARDTEAF

d_gene: TRBD2
abundance: -
v_gene: TRBV11-3
CDR3aa: ASSSETSGGTGELF

d_gene: TRBD2
abundance: -
v_gene: TRBV5-6
CDR3aa: ASSGSGLAHYEQY

d_gene: TRBD2
abundance: -
v_gene: TRBV15
CDR3aa: ATSRAGGLLETQY

d_gene: TRBD1
abundance: few
v_gene: TRBV9
CDR3aa: ASSVGTGTEQF

d_gene: -
abundance: -
v_gene: TRBV20-1
CDR3aa: SARVQGRETQY

d_gene: TRBD1
abundance: -
v_gene: TRBV20-1
CDR3aa: SARVGQATQTQY

d_gene: -
abundance: -
v_gene: TRBV29-1
CDR3aa: SGKQGGRAEAF

d_gene: -
abundance: -
v_gene: TRBV14
CDR3aa: ASSPRFGSSALH

d_gene: TRBD2
abundance: -
v_gene: TRBV30
CDR3aa: AWSGRGYNEQF

d_gene: -
abundance: many
v_gene: TRBV9
CDR3aa: ASSVGGESGKTQY

d_gene: -
abundance: -
v_gene: TRBV6-6
CDR3aa: ASSEDSRILH

d_gene: TRBD1
abundance: -
v_gene: TRBV10-1
CDR3aa: VTGDRHEQY

d_gene: TRBD2
abundance: few
v_gene: TRBV24-1
CDR3aa: ATSDLPYLAGEYYEQY

d_gene: -
abundance: -
v_gene: TRBV3-1
CDR3aa: ASSPRSGLGGYT

d_gene: -
abundance: few
v_gene: TRBV7-8
CDR3aa: ASNQAENEQF

d_gene: TRBD2
abundance: once
v_gene: TRBV11-3
CDR3aa: ASSSGLGRKPGELF

d_gene: TRBD1
abundance: few
v_gene: TRBV13
CDR3aa: ASSRGQGDGYT

d_gene: -
abundance: few
v_gene: TRBV5-1
CDR3aa: ASSLELGHKNTEAF

d_gene: TRBD2
abundance: many
v_gene: TRBV29-1
CDR3aa: SVKIAGGPTDTQY

d_gene: -
abundance: many
v_gene: TRBV7-2
CDR3aa: ASSRGTQETQY

d_gene: -
abundance: -
v_gene: TRBV5-1
CDR3aa: ASSLGGPAYGYT

d_gene: TRBD1
abundance: few
v_gene: TRBV2
CDR3aa: ASSADRAAKTQY

d_gene: -
abundance: -
v_gene: TRBV20-1
CDR3aa: SARSRERVEQY

d_gene: TRBD1
abundance: -
v_gene: TRBV7-2
CDR3aa: ASRRDREQGGELF

d_gene: -
abundance: many
v_gene: TRBV7-9
CDR3aa: ASSPTWGASYEQY

d_gene: -
abundance: many
v_gene: TRBV20-1
CDR3aa: SAREPGVWDQETQY